This entry lists 23 T cell receptor beta chains sequenced from one sample in a study of T cell clonality in common variable immunodeficiency. Generated by immunoSEQ multiplex PCR, the TCRdb table keeps only in-frame clones and is missing some. The repertoire consists of 40,000 to 50,000 clones, none detected only once. The sample consisted of peripheral blood mononuclear cells. These receptors all come from a person aged 18 to 75 in good health.

In this sample, this clone turned up many times. Read coverage stops 3 residues before the CDR3 terminus; the germline J gene supplies the remainder. The chain combines TRBV20-1 with TRBJ1-2; D call uncertain. CDR1 and CDR2 (germline): DFQATT, SNEGSKA (reference sequence). The CDR3 spans 15 residues. The V gene lost 0 bases and the J gene lost 4 bases, with 15 bases spanning the gap. The CDR3 here is CSARDSRSQVYGYTF. The part of the CDR3 DNA that was read is TGCAGTGCTAGAGATTCCCGGAGTCAGGTCTATGGC.

This clone has ten or more counts. The CDR3 is cut off 3 residues early in the read; its end comes from the germline J gene. The chain has TRBV5-1 and TRBJ1-2, with TRBD1 identical over 8 bases. Germline V lookup: CDR1 SGHRS, CDR2 YFSETQ. This CDR3 region has 15 residues. J lost 4 bases, V lost 3 bases, and 8 bases had no gene match. The CDR3 sequence: CASSSGQGAVYGYTF. Incomplete CDR3 DNA: TGCGCCAGCAGCTCGGGGCAGGGGGCGGTCTATGGC.

Many counts were recorded for this clone. The read comes to an end 3 residues before the CDR3 does, leaving the germline J gene to fill in the end. The genes are TRBV18 and TRBJ2-3; 12 bases agree with TRBD2. CDR3 length: 17 residues. CDR1 is KGHSH and CDR2 is LQKENI in the germline V gene. With V trimmed by 3 bases and J by 4 bases, 8 bases remained unmatched. CDR3 loop: CASSPAGLAGPPDTQYF. The DNA read from the CDR3 is TGTGCCAGCTCACCCGCAGGACTAGCGGGGCCTCCAGATACG.

At least ten counts were recorded for this clone. Read coverage stops 3 residues before the CDR3 terminus; the germline J gene supplies the remainder. This chain uses TRBV7-2 with TRBJ1-5, with D unclear. Germline CDR1 is SGHTA and CDR2 is FQGNSA. Trimming stripped 6 bases from V and 1 base from J, with 7 bases between. This CDR3 region has 13 residues. CDR3 bases read: TGTGCCAGCAGTCCCCGGAGCAATCAGCCC. Translation gives CASSPRSNQP. The whole CDR3 reads CASSPRSNQPQHF.

This clone was recorded at least ten times. The CDR3 is cut off 3 residues early in the read; its end comes from the germline J gene. The chain combines TRBV7-6 with TRBJ2-1; TRBD2 might be the D (7 bases). Germline V gives CDR1 SGHVS, CDR2 FNYEAQ. The V end lost 1 base, the J end lost 4 bases, and 14 bases lay between the germline ends. The CDR3 runs to 16 residues. CDR3 protein: CASSLVIGGGYNEQFF. CDR3 DNA (partial): TGTGCCAGCAGCTTAGTCATAGGGGGGGGGTACAATGAG. Combining the CDR3 with reference TRBV7-6 and TRBJ2-1 gives the whole variable domain GAGVSQSPRYKVTKRGQDVALRCDPISGHVSLYWYRQALGQGPEFLTYFNYEAQQDKSGLPNDRFSAERPEGSISTLTIQRTEQRDSAMYRCASSLVIGGGYNEQFFGPGTRLTVL.

To note about this clone: The CDR3 end lies 3 residues beyond the end of the read and is filled in from the germline J gene. The rearrangement links TRBV7-6 to TRBJ1-2; D possibly corresponds to TRBD1 (6 bases). Per germline, CDR1 SGHVS and CDR2 FNYEAQ. The CDR3 covers 16 residues. The sequenced part of the CDR3 DNA is TGTGCCAGCAGCCCCCTGGTGGGACAAGCTTCCTACGAC. This gives the protein CASSPLVGQASYD. The complete CDR3 protein is CASSPLVGQASYDYTF.

This clone has at least ten counts. Incomplete CDR3 DNA: TGTGCCAGCAGTGAACTAGCGGGGGGAACTAGCACAGATACG. Protein sequence: CASSELAGGTSTDT. The full CDR3 is CASSELAGGTSTDTQYF. The genes are TRBV6-1 and TRBJ2-3; 11 nucleotides align to TRBD2. The read gets to within 3 residues of the CDR3 end, and the germline J gene fills in the rest. The CDR3 has 17 amino acids. V gave up 2 bases and J gave up 0 bases; unmatched junction bases: 4. The germline CDR1 and CDR2 sequences are MNHNS and SASEGT.

This clone showed up many times. The CDR3 end falls 3 residues outside the read, so it is completed with the germline J gene. The chain is built from TRBV20-1 and TRBJ2-7, with 9 bases aligning to TRBD1. Germline CDR1 reads DFQATT; CDR2 reads SNEGSKA (reference sequence). The CDR3 is made up of 15 amino acids. V lost 0 bases to trimming and J lost 2 bases; unmatched junction nucleotides: 5. CDR3: CSARDPGQGTYEQYF. CDR3 DNA (partial): TGCAGTGCTAGAGATCCCGGACAGGGGACCTACGAG.

At least ten counts were recorded for this clone. From the germline J gene comes the end of the CDR3, since the read stops 3 residues before it. The gene calls are TRBV18 and TRBJ2-2, with TRBD1 as a possible D gene (6 bases). Per the germline V gene, CDR1 is KGHSH and CDR2 is LQKENI. The V end lost 3 bases, the J end lost 4 bases, and 9 bases lay between the germline ends. There are 14 residues in the CDR3. CDR3 sequence: CASSPQGITGELFF. The sequenced CDR3 bases are TGTGCCAGCTCACCCCAGGGGATCACCGGGGAG. The variable domain in full, completed from reference TRBV18 and TRBJ2-2, reads NAGVMQNPRHLVRRRGQEARLRCSPMKGHSHVYWYRQLPEEGLKFMVYLQKENIIDESGMPKERFSAEFPKEGPSILRIQQVVRGDSAAYFCASSPQGITGELFFGEGSRLTVL.

The table lists this clone with many counts. Read data end 3 residues before the CDR3 end; the end is taken from the germline J gene. The V gene is TRBV23-1, the J gene TRBJ2-7; 7 bases fit TRBD1. TRBV23-1 is given ORF status, its function remaining uncertain. The junction had 5 bases not matched to a gene; V was cut back by 6 bases and J by 0 bases. The CDR3 is 14 residues long. The CDR3 reads CASRGTDSSYEQYF. The sequenced CDR3 bases are TGCGCCAGCAGGGGGACAGATAGCTCCTACGAG.

This clone has a count of ten or more. The sequence runs out 3 residues before the end of the CDR3; the remainder is reconstructed from the germline J gene. The chain couples TRBV10-3 to TRBJ1-5; D is perhaps TRBD1 (5 bases). The germline V and J ends were trimmed by 0 bases and 3 bases, with 18 bases remaining between them. Germline CDR1 and CDR2: ENHRY and SYGVKD. The CDR3 runs to 18 residues. CDR3 DNA (partial): TGTGCCATCAGTGAGTCGAGGCCTGGCCAGGGCGTCAATCAGCCC. Translated, it gives CAISESRPGQGVNQP. The whole CDR3 protein is CAISESRPGQGVNQPQHF.

This clone was observed at least ten times. The CDR3 extends 3 residues past the end of the read, so its final part is completed from the germline J gene. The chain couples TRBV19 to TRBJ2-1, with D perhaps assigned TRBD1 or TRBD2 (7 bases each). Germline CDR1 reads LNHDA; CDR2 reads SQIVND (reference sequence). The CDR3 has 16 amino acids. Between the trimmed V and J ends, which lost 7 bases and 6 bases, there was a span of 22 bases. The CDR3 region is CASKGGGWSEVNEQFF. CDR3 DNA, as far as it was read: TGTGCCAGTAAGGGAGGGGGCTGGTCAGAGGTCAATGAG.

This clone showed up many times. From the germline J gene comes the end of the CDR3, since the read stops 3 residues before it. V and J are TRBV5-1 and TRBJ2-3, with TRBD1 matching over 10 bases. V was clipped by 5 bases and J by 4 bases; unmatched bases: 7. The length of the CDR3 is 15 residues. Germline CDR1 reads SGHRS; CDR2 reads YFSETQ. CDR3 sequence reads: CASRGTGVVSDTQYF. CDR3 bases read: TGCGCCAGCAGAGGGACAGGGGTGGTTTCAGATACG. The entire variable domain, with the rest obtained from reference TRBV5-1 and TRBJ2-3, is as follows: KAGVTQTPRYLIKTRGQQVTLSCSPISGHRSVSWYQQTPGQGLQFLFEYFSETQRNKGNFPGRFSGRQFSNSRSEMNVSTLELGDSALYLCASRGTGVVSDTQYFGPGTRLTVL.

The sequenced CDR3 bases are TGTGCCAGCAGCGAAGCTAGCGGGGGGGCGAAGACC. Its translation: CASSEASGGAKT. The entire CDR3 protein reads CASSEASGGAKTYTF. The chain joins TRBV7-9 to TRBJ1-2; maybe TRBD1 (6 bases). The read is 3 residues too short to cover the CDR3 end, so that end is filled in from the germline J gene. CDR1 is SEHNR and CDR2 is FQNEAQ in the germline V gene (reference sequence). This CDR3 spans 15 amino acids. Full variable domain (outside the CDR3, taken from reference TRBV7-9 and TRBJ1-2): DTGVSQNPRHKITKRGQNVTFRCDPISEHNRLYWYRQTLGQGPEFLTYFQNEAQLEKSRLLSDRFSAERPKGSFSTLEIQRTEQGDSAMYLCASSEASGGAKTYTFGSGTRLTVV.

This clone was seen ten or more times. The read falls 3 residues short of the CDR3 end, and the missing part is taken from the germline J gene. This chain joins TRBV18 and TRBJ2-2; D is perhaps TRBD1 (5 bases). CDR1 is KGHSH and CDR2 is LQKENI in the germline V gene. The CDR3 has 14 residues. Trimming took 6 bases from V and 1 from J, leaving 9 bases between them. The chain's CDR3 is CASSLGQNTGELFF. CDR3 bases read: TGTGCCAGCTCCCTCGGACAGAACACCGGGGAG.

This clone was recorded many times. The read ends 3 residues shy of where the CDR3 ends; the end is completed using the germline J gene. V is TRBV20-1 and J is TRBJ2-7, with a possible D match to TRBD1 (6 bases). This CDR3 is built from 12 residues. V lost 4 bases, J lost 5 bases, and 12 bases lay in between. From germline, CDR1 is DFQATT and CDR2 SNEGSKA (reference sequence). The CDR3 spells CSAMQGPNEQYF. CDR3 DNA (partial): TGCAGTGCTATGCAGGGGCCCAACGAG.

This clone was picked up many times. The sequenced CDR3 bases are TGTGCCAGCAGCCACGGACAGGCCAGCTATGGC. It yields the protein CASSHGQASYG. The CDR3 as a whole reads CASSHGQASYGYTF. The V and J genes are TRBV7-9 and TRBJ1-2; 7 bases map to TRBD1. The sequence runs out 3 residues before the end of the CDR3; the remainder is reconstructed from the germline J gene. The J segment lost 4 bases and the V segment lost 5 bases, leaving 7 bases of the junction unmatched. CDR1 is SEHNR and CDR2 is FQNEAQ in the germline V gene (reference sequence). The CDR3 length is 14 residues.

This clone showed up many times. The CDR3 extends 3 residues past the end of the read, so its final part is completed from the germline J gene. The rearrangement links TRBV6-1 to TRBJ1-2, with a possible D match to TRBD1 (6 bases). V was pared by 4 bases and J by 7 bases, with 10 bases between. CDR1 is MNHNS and CDR2 is SASEGT in the germline V gene. The CDR3 is 12 residues long. The DNA read from the CDR3 is TGTGCCAGCAGTGGGGGGCGTGGTGGC. Translation: CASSGGRGG. From start to end, the CDR3 is CASSGGRGGYTF.

This clone was recorded at least ten times. From the germline J gene comes the end of the CDR3, since the read stops 3 residues before it. Other nucleotide sequences in the sample specify the same CDR3. The rearrangement uses TRBV29-1 and TRBJ1-2; TRBD1 matches at 7 bases. Unmatched junction bases numbered 11, after V lost 6 bases and J lost 1 base. Germline V gene lookup returns CDR1 SQVTM and CDR2 ANQGSEA. The length of the CDR3 is 15 residues. The sequenced CDR3 bases are TGCAGCGTCGCAGCGGGACAGACTTATAACTATGGC. This codes for CSVAAGQTYNYG. From start to end, the CDR3 is CSVAAGQTYNYGYTF.

The sequenced CDR3 bases are TGTGCCAGCAGCCCGGGGGGGGCCGGGGGGGAGACC. Its translation is CASSPGGAGGET. The whole CDR3 sequence is CASSPGGAGGETQYF. The chain employs TRBV13 and TRBJ2-5; 8 bases are shared with TRBD2. The read terminates 3 residues before the CDR3 end, so the remaining end is supplied by the germline J gene. This CDR3 region has 15 residues. Germline assignment: CDR1 PRHDT and CDR2 FYEKMQ (reference sequence). After removal of 5 bases from V and 5 bases from J, the junction contained 10 bases not matched to a gene.

This clone has more than one count but fewer than ten. This may come from a read error, since a much larger clone is one base off. The read comes to an end 3 residues before the CDR3 does, leaving the germline J gene to fill in the end. This chain uses TRBV6-2 or TRBV6-3 with TRBJ2-3, with no clear D. Looked up from germline, CDR1 is MNHEY and CDR2 is SVGEGT. The CDR3 covers 14 residues. CDR3 protein: CASSLDTYNQPQYF. CDR3 DNA (partial): TGTGCCAGCAGTTTAGACACCTACAATCAGCCG.

This clone was seen repeatedly, ten times or more. The CDR3 goes on 3 residues after the read ends, and that part is filled in from the germline J gene. The V and J genes are TRBV14 and TRBJ2-5; the match to TRBD2 covers 11 bases. Germline lookup yields CDR1 SGHDN and CDR2 FVKESK. V shed 2 bases, J shed 6 bases, and the junction held 8 bases outside the gene matches. The CDR3 is 16 amino acids. The CDR3: CASSQSWASGGKTQYF. CDR3 DNA (partial): TGTGCCAGCAGCCAAAGTTGGGCTAGCGGGGGGAAGACC.

This clone was found many times. The read ends 3 residues shy of where the CDR3 ends; the end is completed using the germline J gene. This sequence joins TRBV30 and TRBJ2-5; 10 bases fit TRBD1. This CDR3 region has 14 residues. V lost 5 bases, J lost 4 bases, and 7 bases stayed unmatched. Looked up from germline, CDR1 is GTSNPN and CDR2 is SVGIG (reference sequence). The CDR3 bases that were read are TGTGCCTGGGGACAGGGGGGGATTGGAGAGACC. Translation: CAWGQGGIGET. The whole CDR3 region reads CAWGQGGIGETQYF.